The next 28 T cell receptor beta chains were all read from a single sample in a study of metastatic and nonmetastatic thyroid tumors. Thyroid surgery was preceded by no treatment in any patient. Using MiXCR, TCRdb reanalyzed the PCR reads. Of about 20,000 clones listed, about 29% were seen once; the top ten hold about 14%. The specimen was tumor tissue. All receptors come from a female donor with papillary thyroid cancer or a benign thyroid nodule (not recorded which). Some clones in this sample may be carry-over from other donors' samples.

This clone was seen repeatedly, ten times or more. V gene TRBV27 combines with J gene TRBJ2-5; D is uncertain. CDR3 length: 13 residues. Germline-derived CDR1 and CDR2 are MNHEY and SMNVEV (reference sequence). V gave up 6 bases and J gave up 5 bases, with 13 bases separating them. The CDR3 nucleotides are TGTGCCAGCAGCCATGGAGCTTGGGAGACCCAGTACTTC. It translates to CASSHGAWETQYF.

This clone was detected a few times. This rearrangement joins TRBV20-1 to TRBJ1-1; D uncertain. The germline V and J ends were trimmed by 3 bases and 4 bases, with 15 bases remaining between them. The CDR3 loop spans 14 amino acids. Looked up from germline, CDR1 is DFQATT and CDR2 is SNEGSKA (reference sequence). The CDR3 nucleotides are TGCAGTGCTAGCCAGGAACGGTGGAGCACTGAAGCTTTCTTT. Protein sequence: CSASQERWSTEAFF.

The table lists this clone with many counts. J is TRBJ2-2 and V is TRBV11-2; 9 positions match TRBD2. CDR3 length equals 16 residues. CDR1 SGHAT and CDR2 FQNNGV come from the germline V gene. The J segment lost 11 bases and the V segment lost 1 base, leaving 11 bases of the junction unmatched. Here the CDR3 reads CASSLVSSSGIGELFF. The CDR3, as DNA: TGTGCCAGCAGCTTAGTATCCTCTAGCGGGATTGGTGAGCTGTTTTTT.

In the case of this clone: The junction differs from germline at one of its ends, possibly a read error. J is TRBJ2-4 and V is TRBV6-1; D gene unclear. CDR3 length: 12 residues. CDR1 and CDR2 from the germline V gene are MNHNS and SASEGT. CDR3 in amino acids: CASNPSGGEKLF. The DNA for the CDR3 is TGTGCCAGCAACCCCTCCGGCGGTGAGAAGTTATTC.

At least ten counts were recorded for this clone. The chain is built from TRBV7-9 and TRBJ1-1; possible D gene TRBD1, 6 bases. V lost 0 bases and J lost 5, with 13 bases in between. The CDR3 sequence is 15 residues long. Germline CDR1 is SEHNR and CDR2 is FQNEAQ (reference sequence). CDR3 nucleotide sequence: TGTGCCAGCAGCTTAGCTCTGGGGGCGCTGACTGAAGCTTTCTTT. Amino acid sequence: CASSLALGALTEAFF.

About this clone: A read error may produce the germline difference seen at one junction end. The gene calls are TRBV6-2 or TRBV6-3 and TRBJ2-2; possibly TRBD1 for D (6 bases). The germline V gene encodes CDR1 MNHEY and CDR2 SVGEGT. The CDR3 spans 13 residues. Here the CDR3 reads CASSWTDTWELFF. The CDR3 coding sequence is TGTGCCAGCAGTTGGACAGACACCTGGGAGCTGTTTTTT.

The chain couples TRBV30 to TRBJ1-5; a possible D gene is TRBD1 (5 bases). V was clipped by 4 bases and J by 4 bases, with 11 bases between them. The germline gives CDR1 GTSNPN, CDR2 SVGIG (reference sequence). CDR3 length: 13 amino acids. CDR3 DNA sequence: TGTGCCTGGAATCCGGACATTAATCAGCCCCAGCATTTT. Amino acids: CAWNPDINQPQHF.

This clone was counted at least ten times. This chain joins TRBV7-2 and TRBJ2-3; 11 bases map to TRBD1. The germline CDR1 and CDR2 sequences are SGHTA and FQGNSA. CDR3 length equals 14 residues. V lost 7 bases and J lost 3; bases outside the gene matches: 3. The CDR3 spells CASNRDRGTDTQYF. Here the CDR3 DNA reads TGTGCCAGCAACCGGGACAGGGGGACAGATACGCAGTATTTT.

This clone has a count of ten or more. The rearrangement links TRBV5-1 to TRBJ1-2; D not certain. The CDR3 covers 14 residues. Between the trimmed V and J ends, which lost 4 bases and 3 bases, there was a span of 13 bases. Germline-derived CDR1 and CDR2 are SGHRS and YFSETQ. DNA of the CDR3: TGCGCCAGCAGCCATCCTGGGCTGGACTATGGCTACACCTTC. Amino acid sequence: CASSHPGLDYGYTF.

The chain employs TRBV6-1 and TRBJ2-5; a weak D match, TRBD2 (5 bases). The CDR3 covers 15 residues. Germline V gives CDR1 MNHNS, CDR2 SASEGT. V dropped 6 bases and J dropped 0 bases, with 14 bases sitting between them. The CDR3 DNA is TGTGCCAGCAGCCACCGGGGAGCGTACCAAGAGACCCAGTACTTC. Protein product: CASSHRGAYQETQYF.

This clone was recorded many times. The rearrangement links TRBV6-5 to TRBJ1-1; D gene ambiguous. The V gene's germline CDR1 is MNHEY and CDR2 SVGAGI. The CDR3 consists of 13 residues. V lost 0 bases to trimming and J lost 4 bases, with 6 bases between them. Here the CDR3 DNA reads TGTGCCAGCAGTTACTCGACTCCCACTGAAGCTTTCTTT. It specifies CASSYSTPTEAFF.

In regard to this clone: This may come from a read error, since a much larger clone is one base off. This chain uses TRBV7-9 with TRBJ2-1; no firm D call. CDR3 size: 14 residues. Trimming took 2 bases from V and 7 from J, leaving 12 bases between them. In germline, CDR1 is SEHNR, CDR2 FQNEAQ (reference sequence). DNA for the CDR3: TGTGCCAGCAGCTTAAGCCGTACCTTTAATGAGCAGTTCTTC. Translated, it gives CASSLSRTFNEQFF. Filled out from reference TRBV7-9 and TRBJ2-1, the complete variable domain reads DTGVSQNPRHKITKRGQNVTFRCDPISEHNRLYWYRQTLGQGPEFLTYFQNEAQLEKSRLLSDRFSAERPKGSFSTLEIQRTEQGDSAMYLCASSLSRTFNEQFFGPGTRLTVL.

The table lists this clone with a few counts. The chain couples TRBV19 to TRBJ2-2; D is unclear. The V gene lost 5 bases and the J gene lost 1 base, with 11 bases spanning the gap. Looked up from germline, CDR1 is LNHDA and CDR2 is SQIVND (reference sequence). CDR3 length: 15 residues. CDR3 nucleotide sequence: TGTGCCAGTAGTTTTATGGACCAGAACACCGGGGAGCTGTTTTTT. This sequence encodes CASSFMDQNTGELFF.

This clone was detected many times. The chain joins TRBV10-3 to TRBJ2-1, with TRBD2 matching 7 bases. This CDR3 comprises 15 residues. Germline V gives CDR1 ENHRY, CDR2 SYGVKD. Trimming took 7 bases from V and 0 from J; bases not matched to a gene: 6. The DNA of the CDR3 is TGTGCCATCAATAGAGGCGGGAGCTCCTACAATGAGCAGTTCTTC. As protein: CAINRGGSSYNEQFF.

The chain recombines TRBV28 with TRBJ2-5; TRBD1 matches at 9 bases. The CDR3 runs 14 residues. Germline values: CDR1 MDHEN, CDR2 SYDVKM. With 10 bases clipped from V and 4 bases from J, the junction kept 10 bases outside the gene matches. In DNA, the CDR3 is TGTGCCAACAGCCCGGACAGGGGTCGAGAGACCCAGTACTTC. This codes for CANSPDRGRETQYF.

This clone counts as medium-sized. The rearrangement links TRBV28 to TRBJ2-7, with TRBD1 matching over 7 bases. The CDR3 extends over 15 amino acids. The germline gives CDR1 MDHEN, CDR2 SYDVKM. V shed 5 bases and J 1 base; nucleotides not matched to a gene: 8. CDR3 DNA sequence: TGTGCCAGCAGTACGACAGGGCGGATTTCCTACGAGCAGTACTTC. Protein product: CASSTTGRISYEQYF.

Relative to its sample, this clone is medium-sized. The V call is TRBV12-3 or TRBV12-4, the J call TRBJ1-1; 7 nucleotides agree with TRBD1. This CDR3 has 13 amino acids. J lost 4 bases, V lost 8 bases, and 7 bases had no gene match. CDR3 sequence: CASRGQVGTEAFF. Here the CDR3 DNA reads TGTGCCAGCCGAGGACAGGTAGGCACTGAAGCTTTCTTT.

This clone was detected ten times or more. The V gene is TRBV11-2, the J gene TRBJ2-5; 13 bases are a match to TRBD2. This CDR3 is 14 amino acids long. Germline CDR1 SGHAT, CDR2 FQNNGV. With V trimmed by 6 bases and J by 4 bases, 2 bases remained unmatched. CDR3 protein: CASRLAGGLETQYF. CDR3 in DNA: TGTGCCAGCAGACTAGCGGGAGGGTTAGAGACCCAGTACTTC.

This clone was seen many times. The CDR3 spells CASSYYGEQFF. In DNA, the CDR3 is TGTGCCAGCAGCTACTACGGAGAGCAGTTCTTC. The V call is TRBV9, the J call TRBJ2-1, with no clear D. CDR3 length: 11 residues. V dropped 4 bases and J dropped 10 bases, with 9 bases sitting between them. Per the germline V gene, CDR1 is SGDLS and CDR2 is YYNGEE.

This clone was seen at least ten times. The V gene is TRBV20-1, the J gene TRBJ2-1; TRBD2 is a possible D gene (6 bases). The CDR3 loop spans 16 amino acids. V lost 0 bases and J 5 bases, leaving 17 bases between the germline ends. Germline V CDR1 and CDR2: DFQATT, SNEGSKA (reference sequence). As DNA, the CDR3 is TGCAGTGCTAGAGATCCCTGGGACCCGGGGGACAATGAGCAGTTCTTC. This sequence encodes CSARDPWDPGDNEQFF.

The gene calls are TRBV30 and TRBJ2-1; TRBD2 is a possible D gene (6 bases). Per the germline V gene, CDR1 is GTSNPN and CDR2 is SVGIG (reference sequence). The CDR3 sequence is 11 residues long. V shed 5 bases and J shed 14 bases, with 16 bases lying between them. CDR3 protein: CAWGRTGRKFF. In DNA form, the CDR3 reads TGTGCCTGGGGAAGGACGGGGAGGAAGTTCTTC. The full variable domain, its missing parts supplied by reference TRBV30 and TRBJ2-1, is SQTIHQWPATLVQPVGSPLSLECTVEGTSNPNLYWYRQAAGRGLQLLFYSVGIGQISSEVPQNLSASRPQDRQFILSSKKLLLSDSGFYLCAWGRTGRKFFGPGTRLTVL.

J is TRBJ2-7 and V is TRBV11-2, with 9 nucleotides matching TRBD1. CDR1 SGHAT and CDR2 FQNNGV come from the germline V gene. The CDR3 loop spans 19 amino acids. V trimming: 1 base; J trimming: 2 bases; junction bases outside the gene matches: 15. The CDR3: CASSLGTGAIGGNPYEQYF. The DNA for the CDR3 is TGTGCCAGCAGCTTAGGGACAGGGGCGATAGGGGGGAATCCCTACGAGCAGTACTTC.

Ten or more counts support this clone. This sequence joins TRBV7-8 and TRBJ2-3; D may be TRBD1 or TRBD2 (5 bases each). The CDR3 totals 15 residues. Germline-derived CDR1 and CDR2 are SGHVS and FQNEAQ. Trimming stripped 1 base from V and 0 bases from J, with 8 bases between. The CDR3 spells CASSLVGGSTDTQYF. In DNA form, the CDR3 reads TGTGCCAGCAGCTTAGTTGGGGGAAGCACAGATACGCAGTATTTT.

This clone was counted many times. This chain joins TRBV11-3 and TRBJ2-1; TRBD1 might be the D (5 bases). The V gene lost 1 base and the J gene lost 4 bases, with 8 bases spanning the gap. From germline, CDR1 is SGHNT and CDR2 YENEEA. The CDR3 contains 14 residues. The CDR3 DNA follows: TGTGCCAGCAGCTTAGCCACAGGATACAATGAGCAGTTCTTC. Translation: CASSLATGYNEQFF.

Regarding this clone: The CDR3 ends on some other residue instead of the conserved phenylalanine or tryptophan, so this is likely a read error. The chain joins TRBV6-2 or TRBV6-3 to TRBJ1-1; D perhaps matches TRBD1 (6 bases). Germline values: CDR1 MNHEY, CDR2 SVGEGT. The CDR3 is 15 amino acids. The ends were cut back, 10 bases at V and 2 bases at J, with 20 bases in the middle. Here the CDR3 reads CAIRHQGRGNTEAFL. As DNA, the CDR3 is TGTGCCATCAGGCACCAGGGGAGAGGAAACACTGAAGCTTTCCTT.

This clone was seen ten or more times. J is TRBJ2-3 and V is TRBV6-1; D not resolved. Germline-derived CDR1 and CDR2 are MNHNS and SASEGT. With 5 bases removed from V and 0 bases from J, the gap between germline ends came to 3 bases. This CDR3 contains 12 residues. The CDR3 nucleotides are TGTGCCAGCAGTCGGAGCACAGATACGCAGTATTTT. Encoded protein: CASSRSTDTQYF.

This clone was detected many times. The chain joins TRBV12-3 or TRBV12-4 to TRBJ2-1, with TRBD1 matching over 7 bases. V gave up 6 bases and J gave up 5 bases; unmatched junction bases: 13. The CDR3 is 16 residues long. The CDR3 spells CASSPRSGQVNNEQFF. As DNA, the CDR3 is TGTGCCAGCAGCCCGCGGAGCGGACAGGTCAACAATGAGCAGTTCTTC.

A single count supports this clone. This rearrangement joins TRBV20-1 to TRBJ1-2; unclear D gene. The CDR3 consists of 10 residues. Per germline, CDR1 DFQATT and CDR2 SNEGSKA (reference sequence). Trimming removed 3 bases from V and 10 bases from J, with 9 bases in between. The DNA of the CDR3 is TGCAGTGCTAGCCCAACCGACTACACCTTC. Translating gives CSASPTDYTF.